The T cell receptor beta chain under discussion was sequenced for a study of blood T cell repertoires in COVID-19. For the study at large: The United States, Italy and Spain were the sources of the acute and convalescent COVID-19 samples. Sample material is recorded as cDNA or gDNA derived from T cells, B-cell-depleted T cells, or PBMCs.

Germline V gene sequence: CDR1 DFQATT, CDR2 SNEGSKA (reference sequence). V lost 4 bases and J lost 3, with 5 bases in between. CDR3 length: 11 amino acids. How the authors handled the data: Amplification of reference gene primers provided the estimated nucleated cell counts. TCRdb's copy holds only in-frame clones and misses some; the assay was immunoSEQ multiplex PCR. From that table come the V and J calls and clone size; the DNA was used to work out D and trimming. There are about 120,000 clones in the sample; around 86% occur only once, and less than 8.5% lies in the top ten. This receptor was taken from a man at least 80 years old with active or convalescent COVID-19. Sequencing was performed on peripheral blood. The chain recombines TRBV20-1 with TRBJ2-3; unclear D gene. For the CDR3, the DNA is TGCAGTGCTACCCCTACAGATACGCAGTATTTT. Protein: CSATPTDTQYF.